This T cell receptor beta chain was captured in a study of technical replicates of blood from several donors. Using immunoSEQ multiplex PCR, the repertoire was profiled, and TCRdb retains in-frame clones only, with some absent. Of fewer than 90,000 clones listed, roughly 90% are singletons. With V trimmed by 7 bases and J by 5 bases, 12 bases remained unmatched. This CDR3 is built from 17 residues. Germline-derived CDR1 and CDR2 are LNHDA and SQIVND (reference sequence). The sequenced material came from T cells isolated from PBMCs. The chain is built from TRBV19 and TRBJ2-5; the match to TRBD2 covers 14 bases. The clonotype was recovered from a human donor in good health. The DNA for the CDR3 is TGTGCCAGTAAAAGAAAGGGACTAGCGGGAGAGGTGGAGACCCAGTACTTC. This gives the protein CASKRKGLAGEVETQYF.